The T cell receptor (beta chain) under discussion was sequenced for a study of shared T cell receptors in the human thymus. The method was immunoSEQ multiplex PCR; TCRdb's version includes in-frame clones alone and lacks a portion of them. Seen here are 640,000 or so clones, around 87% observed once, and the top ten hold about 0.0094%. This clone has only one observation. Germline V CDR1 and CDR2: GTSNPN, SVGIG (reference sequence). With 2 bases clipped from V and 1 base from J, the junction kept 3 bases outside the gene matches. The length of the CDR3 is 15 residues. The data also belong to a second study, concerning human thymus T cells. According to that study: Samples came from healthy Finnish infants during open corrective cardiac surgery. The thymus was resected at corrective cardiac surgery. V and J gene usage appeared biased in thymic and blood repertoires. Unrelated individuals were reported by related research to share highly overlapping thymic repertoires.

The chain has TRBV30 and TRBJ2-3, with 10 bases identical to TRBD1. Specimen: thymocytes. The sequence was collected from a boy younger than two with a congenital heart defect. The CDR3 region is CAWSQDRGRTDTQYF. DNA for the CDR3: TGTGCCTGGAGTCAAGACAGGGGGCGCACAGATACGCAGTATTTT.